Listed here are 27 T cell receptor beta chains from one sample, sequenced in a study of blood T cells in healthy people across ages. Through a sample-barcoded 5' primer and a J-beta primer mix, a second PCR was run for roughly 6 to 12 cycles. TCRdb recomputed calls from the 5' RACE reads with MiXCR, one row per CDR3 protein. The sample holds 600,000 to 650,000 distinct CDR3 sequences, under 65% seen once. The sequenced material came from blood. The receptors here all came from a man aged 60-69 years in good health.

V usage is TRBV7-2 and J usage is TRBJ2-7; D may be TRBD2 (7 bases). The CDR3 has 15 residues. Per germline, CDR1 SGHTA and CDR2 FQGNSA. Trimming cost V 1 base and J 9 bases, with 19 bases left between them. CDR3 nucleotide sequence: TGTGCCAGCAGCTTAGGATATCGGCAGGGAGGGGGGCAGTACTTC. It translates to CASSLGYRQGGGQYF.

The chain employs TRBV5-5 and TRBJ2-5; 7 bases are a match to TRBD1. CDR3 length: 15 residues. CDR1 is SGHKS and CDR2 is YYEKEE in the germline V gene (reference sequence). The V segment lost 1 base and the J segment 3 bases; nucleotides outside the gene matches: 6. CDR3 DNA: TGTGCCAGCAGCTTGTCTCCGGACAGGAAAGAGACCCAGTACTTC. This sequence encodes CASSLSPDRKETQYF.

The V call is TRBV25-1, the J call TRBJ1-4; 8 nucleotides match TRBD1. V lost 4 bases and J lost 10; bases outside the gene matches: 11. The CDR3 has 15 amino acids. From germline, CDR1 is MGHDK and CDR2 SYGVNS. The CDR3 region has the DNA TGTGCCAGCAGTGCCTCCGGCAGGGGGCGTATAAAACTGTTTTTT. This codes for CASSASGRGRIKLFF.

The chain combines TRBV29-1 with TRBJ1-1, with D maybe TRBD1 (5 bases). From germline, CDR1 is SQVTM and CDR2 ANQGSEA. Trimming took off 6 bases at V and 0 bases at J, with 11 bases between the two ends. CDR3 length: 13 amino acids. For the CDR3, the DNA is TGCAGCGTCCTGACAGCCTTGAACACTGAAGCTTTCTTT. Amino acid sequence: CSVLTALNTEAFF.

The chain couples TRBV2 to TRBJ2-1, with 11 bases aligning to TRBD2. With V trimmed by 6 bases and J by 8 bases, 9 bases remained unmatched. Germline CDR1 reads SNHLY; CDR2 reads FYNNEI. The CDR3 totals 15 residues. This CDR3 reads CASRLSGGALDEQFF. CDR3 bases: TGTGCCAGCAGACTTAGCGGGGGGGCCTTGGATGAGCAGTTCTTC.

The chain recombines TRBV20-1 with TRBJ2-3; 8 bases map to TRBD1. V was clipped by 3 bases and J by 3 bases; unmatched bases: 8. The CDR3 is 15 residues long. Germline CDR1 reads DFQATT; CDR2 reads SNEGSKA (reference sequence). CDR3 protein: CSARGTGYLTDTQYF. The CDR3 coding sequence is TGCAGTGCTAGGGGGACAGGCTATTTAACAGATACGCAGTATTTT.

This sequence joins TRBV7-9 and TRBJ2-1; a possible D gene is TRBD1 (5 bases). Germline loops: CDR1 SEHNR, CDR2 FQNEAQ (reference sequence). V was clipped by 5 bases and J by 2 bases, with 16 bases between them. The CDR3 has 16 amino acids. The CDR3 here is CASSLLQDTTYNEQFF. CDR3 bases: TGTGCCAGCAGCCTCCTACAGGATACAACCTACAATGAGCAGTTCTTC.

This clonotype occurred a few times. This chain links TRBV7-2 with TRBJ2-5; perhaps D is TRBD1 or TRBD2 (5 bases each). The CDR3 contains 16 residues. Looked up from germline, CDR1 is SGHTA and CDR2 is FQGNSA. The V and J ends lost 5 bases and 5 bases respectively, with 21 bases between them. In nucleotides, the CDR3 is TGTGCCAGCAGCGACCGAGTTAATCCGGGGCCTGAGACCCAGTACTTC. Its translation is CASSDRVNPGPETQYF.

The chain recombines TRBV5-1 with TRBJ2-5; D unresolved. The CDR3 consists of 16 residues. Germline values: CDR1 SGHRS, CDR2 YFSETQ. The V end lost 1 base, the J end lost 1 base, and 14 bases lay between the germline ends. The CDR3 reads CASSLNGVAAQETQYF. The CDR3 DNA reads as TGCGCCAGCAGCTTGAATGGTGTGGCAGCCCAAGAGACCCAGTACTTC. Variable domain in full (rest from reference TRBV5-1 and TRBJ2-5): KAGVTQTPRYLIKTRGQQVTLSCSPISGHRSVSWYQQTPGQGLQFLFEYFSETQRNKGNFPGRFSGRQFSNSRSEMNVSTLELGDSALYLCASSLNGVAAQETQYFGPGTRLLVL.

DNA of the CDR3: TGTGCCAGCAGCTTCCGGGCCGCAACTAATGAAAAACTGTTTTTT. Translation gives CASSFRAATNEKLFF. This chain connects TRBV7-2 to TRBJ1-4; D call uncertain. CDR3 length: 15 amino acids. V was pared by 3 bases and J by 0 bases, with 8 bases between. Germline lookup yields CDR1 SGHTA and CDR2 FQGNSA.

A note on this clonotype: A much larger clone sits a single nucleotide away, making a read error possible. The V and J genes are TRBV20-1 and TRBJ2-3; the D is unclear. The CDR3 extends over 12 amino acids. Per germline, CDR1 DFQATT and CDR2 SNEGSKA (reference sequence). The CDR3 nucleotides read TGCAGTGCTAGCAGCCTCACAGATGCGCAGTATTTT. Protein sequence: CSASSLTDAQYF.

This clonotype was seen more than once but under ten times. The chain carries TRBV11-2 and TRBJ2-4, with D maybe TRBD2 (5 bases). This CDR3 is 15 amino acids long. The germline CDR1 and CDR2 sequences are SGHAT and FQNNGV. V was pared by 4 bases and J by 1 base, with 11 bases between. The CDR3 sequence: CASSSTGEAKNIQYF. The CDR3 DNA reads TGTGCCAGCAGCTCGACCGGGGAGGCCAAAAACATTCAGTACTTC.

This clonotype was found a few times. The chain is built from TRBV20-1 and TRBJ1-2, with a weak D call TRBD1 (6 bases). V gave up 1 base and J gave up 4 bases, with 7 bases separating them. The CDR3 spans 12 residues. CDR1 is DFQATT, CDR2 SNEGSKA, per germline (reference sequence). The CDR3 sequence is CSARGQVYGYTF. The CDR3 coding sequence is TGCAGTGCTAGAGGACAGGTCTATGGCTACACCTTC.

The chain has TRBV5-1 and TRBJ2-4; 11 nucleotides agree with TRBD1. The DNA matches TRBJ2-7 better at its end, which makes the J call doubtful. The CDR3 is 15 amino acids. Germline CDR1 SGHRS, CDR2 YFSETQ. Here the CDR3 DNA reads TGCGCCAGCAGCTTCTGGGACAGGGGGAAGTACGAGCAGTACTTC. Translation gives CASSFWDRGKYEQYF.

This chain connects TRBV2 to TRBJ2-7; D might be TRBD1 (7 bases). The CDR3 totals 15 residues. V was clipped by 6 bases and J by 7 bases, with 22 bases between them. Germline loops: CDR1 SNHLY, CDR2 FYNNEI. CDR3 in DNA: TGTGCCAGCAGAAGGACTACCAGGGGGAACGGTGAGCAGTACTTC. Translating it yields CASRRTTRGNGEQYF.

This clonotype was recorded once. The CDR3: CASSQARDPYYEQYF. CDR3 nucleotides: TGCGCCAGCAGCCAAGCCCGGGACCCATATTACGAGCAGTACTTC. V is TRBV4-1 and J is TRBJ2-7, with D possibly being TRBD1 or TRBD2 (5 bases each). Per germline, CDR1 MGHRA and CDR2 YSYEKL. V lost 1 base to trimming and J lost 4 bases, with 14 bases between them. The CDR3 totals 15 residues.

CDR3 sequence: CASTPVRGTYEQYF. The CDR3, as DNA: TGTGCCAGCACCCCAGTGCGAGGAACCTACGAGCAGTACTTC. The chain recombines TRBV6-1 with TRBJ2-4, with D unclear. With the DNA end fitting TRBJ2-7 better, the J assignment may be wrong. CDR1 is MNHNS, CDR2 SASEGT, per germline. The CDR3 runs 14 residues.

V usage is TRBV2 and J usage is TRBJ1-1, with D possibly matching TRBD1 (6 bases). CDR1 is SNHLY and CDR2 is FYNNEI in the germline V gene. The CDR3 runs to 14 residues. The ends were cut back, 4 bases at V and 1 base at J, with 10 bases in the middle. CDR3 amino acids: CASSGRRGNTEAFF. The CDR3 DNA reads TGTGCCAGCAGTGGTCGCAGGGGGAACACTGAAGCTTTCTTT.

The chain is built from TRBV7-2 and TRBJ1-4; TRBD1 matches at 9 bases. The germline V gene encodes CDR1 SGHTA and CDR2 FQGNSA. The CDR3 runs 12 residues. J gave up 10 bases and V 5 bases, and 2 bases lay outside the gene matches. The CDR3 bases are TGTGCCAGCAGCCTGGACAGGGGAAAACTGTTTTTT. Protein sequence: CASSLDRGKLFF.

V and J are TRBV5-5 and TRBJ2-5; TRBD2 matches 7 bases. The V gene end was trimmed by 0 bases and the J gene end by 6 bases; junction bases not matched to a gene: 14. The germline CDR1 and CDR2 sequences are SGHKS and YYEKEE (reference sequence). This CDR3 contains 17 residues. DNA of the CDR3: TGTGCCAGCAGCTTGGCTGCGTGGGGGGGGTTTGGAAAGACCCAGTACTTC. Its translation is CASSLAAWGGFGKTQYF.

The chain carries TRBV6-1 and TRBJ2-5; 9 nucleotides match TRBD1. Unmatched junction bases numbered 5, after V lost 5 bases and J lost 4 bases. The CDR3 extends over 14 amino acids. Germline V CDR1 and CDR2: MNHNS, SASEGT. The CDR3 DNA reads TGTGCCAGCAGTCACGGGACAGGGCGAGAGACCCAGTACTTC. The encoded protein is CASSHGTGRETQYF.

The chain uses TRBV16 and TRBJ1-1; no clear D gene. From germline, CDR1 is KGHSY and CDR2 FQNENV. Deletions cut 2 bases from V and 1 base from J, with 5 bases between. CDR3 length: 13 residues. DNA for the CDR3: TGTGCCAGCAGCCAACAGCAGAACACTGAAGCTTTCTTT. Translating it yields CASSQQQNTEAFF.

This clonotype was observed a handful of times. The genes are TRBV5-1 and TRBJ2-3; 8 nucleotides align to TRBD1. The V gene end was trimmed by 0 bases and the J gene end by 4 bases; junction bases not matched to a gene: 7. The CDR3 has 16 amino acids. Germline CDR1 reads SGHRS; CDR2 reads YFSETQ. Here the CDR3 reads CASSLGQGPPADTQYF. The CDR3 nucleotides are TGCGCCAGCAGCTTGGGACAGGGGCCACCAGCAGATACGCAGTATTTT.

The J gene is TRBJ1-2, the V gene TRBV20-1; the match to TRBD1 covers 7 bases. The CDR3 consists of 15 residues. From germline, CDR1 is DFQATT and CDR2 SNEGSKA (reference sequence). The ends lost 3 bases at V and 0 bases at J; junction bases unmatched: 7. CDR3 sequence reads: CSARWPRGANYGYTF. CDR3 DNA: TGCAGTGCTAGGTGGCCCAGGGGGGCTAACTATGGCTACACCTTC.

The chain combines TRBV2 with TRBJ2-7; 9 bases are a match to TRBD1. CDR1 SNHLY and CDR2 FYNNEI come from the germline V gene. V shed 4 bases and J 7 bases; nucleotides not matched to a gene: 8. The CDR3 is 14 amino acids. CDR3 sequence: CASSVGQGSWEQYF. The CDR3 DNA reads TGTGCCAGCAGTGTGGGACAGGGAAGTTGGGAGCAGTACTTC.

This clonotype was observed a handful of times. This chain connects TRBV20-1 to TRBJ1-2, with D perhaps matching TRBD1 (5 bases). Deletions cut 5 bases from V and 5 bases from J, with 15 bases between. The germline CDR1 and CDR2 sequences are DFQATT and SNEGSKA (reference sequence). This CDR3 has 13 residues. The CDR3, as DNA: TGCAGTGCTGCCCGCGGGGCAGGGTATGGCTACACCTTC. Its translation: CSAARGAGYGYTF.

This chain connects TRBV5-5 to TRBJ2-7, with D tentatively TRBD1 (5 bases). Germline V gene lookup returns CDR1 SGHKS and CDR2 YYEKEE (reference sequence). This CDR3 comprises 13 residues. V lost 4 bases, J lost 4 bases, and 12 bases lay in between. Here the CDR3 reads CASSASGSYEQYF. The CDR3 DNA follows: TGTGCCAGCAGCGCCTCAGGGTCTTACGAGCAGTACTTC.